This TCR beta chain stems from a study of response to subunit inactivated influenza vaccine. CDR1 DFQATT and CDR2 SNEGSKA come from the germline V gene (reference sequence). The CDR3 spans 14 residues. Trimming removed 3 bases from V and 0 bases from J, with 12 bases in between. One entry per CDR3 protein results from TCRdb running MiXCR on the RT-PCR reads. The table includes 550,000 to 800,000 distinct CDR3 sequences, approximately 15% detected once. The study's findings and limits: The authors put forward the suggestion that each seasonal influenza vaccination may bring in only a limited number of new T cells.

Regarding this clonotype: Its antigen is still unknown.

The specimen comprised PBMCs from blood, sampled 14 to 15 days before vaccination. The genes are TRBV20-1 and TRBJ2-7; either TRBD1 or TRBD2 may supply D (5 bases each). The receptor was isolated from a man aged 50-59 years who received an inactivated influenza vaccine. CDR3 coding DNA: TGCAGTGCTAGGGCCGGGACCCCCTCCTACGAGCAGTACTTC. This sequence encodes CSARAGTPSYEQYF.